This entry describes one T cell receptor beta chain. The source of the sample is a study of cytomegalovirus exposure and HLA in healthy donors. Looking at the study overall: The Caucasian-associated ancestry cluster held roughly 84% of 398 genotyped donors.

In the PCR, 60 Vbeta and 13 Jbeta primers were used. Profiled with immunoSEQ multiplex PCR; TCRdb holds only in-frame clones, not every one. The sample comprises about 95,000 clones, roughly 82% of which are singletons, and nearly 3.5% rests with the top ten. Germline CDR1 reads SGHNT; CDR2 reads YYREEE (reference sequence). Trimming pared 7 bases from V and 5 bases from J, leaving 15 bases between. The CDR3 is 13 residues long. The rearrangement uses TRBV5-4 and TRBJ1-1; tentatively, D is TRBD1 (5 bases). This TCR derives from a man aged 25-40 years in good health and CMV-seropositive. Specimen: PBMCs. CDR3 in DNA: TGTGCCAGCGCCCCCGGGGGAGGGACTGAAGCTTTCTTT. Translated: CASAPGGGTEAFF.